This TCR beta chain derives from a study of blood T cell repertoires in COVID-19. For the study at large: T cells, B-cell-depleted T cells, or PBMCs provided the cDNA or gDNA that served as material.

V was clipped by 7 bases and J by 4 bases; unmatched bases: 7. In germline, CDR1 is LNHDA, CDR2 SQIVND (reference sequence). This CDR3 has 15 residues. In the original workflow: It was from reference gene primer amplification that nucleated cell counts were estimated. The method was immunoSEQ multiplex PCR; TCRdb's version includes in-frame clones alone and lacks a portion of them. V, J and clone size derive from that table, while D and trimming were established from the DNA sequence. The sample contains roughly 150,000 clones, roughly four fifths of which appear only once. The source is a human donor with acute or convalescent COVID-19. The donor label of this sample is uncertain. What was sequenced was peripheral blood. This chain connects TRBV19 to TRBJ2-2, with 9 bases identical to TRBD1. In nucleotides, the CDR3 is TGTGCCAGTAACCCCGACAGGGGGATCACCGGGGAGCTGTTTTTT. Its protein product is CASNPDRGITGELFF. The variable domain in full, completed from reference TRBV19 and TRBJ2-2, reads DGGITQSPKYLFRKEGQNVTLSCEQNLNHDAMYWYRQDPGQGLRLIYYSQIVNDFQKGDIAEGYSVSREKKESFPLTVTSAQKNPTAFYLCASNPDRGITGELFFGEGSRLTVL.